This TCR beta chain originates from a study of blood T cell repertoires in COVID-19. Turning to the study itself: The origin of the acute and convalescent COVID-19 samples was the United States, Italy and Spain. T cells, B-cell-depleted T cells, or PBMCs supplied cDNA or gDNA.

Per the study methods: Estimation of nucleated cell counts relied on the amplification of reference gene primers. Libraries were prepared by immunoSEQ multiplex PCR; TCRdb keeps only in-frame clonotypes and omits some of them. V and J calls and clone size are copied from that table; D and trimming were computed from the DNA. The table has a few hundred thousand clones, approximately 85% seen once; the top ten hold approximately 11%. Germline CDR1 and CDR2: SGHNT and YENEEA. The CDR3 sequence is 18 residues long. The V gene lost 2 bases and the J gene lost 2 bases, with 21 bases spanning the gap. This sequence originates from a woman in her 70s with acute or convalescent COVID-19. The sequencing sample was made of peripheral blood. The genes are TRBV11-3 and TRBJ2-5; possibly TRBD1 for D (6 bases). The CDR3 DNA reads TGTGCCAGCAGCTTAACCCACCTGGGGGCAGCCGATCAAGAGACCCAGTACTTC. This gives the protein CASSLTHLGAADQETQYF.